The sequence of this T cell receptor beta chain was determined in a study of CD8 T cells in ankylosing spondylitis. The CDR3 runs to 14 residues. V was pared by 0 bases and J by 9 bases, with 0 bases of the junction left unmatched. This clonotype was counted many times. TCRdb re-derived calls from the 5' RACE reads in MiXCR, one entry per CDR3 protein. The sample has some 140,000 distinct CDR3 sequences, more than 7% seen once. This receptor was taken from a male donor with ankylosing spondylitis. V gene TRBV12-3 or TRBV12-4 combines with J gene TRBJ1-6, with 9 bases that match TRBD1. Sample: synovial fluid, either unsorted or a sorted T cell fraction (not recorded which). The DNA for the CDR3 is TGTGCCAGCAGTTTAGCGGACAGGGGTTCACCCCTCCACTTT. This encodes CASSLADRGSPLHF.